A selection of T cell receptor beta chains follows, all from one sample in a study of cytomegalovirus exposure and HLA in healthy donors. The method was immunoSEQ multiplex PCR; TCRdb's version includes in-frame clones alone and lacks a portion of them. The sample lists roughly 100,000 clones, approximately 66% occurring once. Input material: PBMCs. Receptors originate from a woman aged 45 to 65 in good health and CMV-seronegative. Both conserved end residues are part of each CDR3. A D gene is named only where the DNA matches it firmly. Clone size is stated in some rows and not others, as once, few, many or a class when expanded.

j_call,d_call,v_call,clone_size,cdr3_nt,cdr3_aa
TRBJ2-7,TRBD2,TRBV6-1,.,TGTGCCAGCAGTGAAGTTGCTAGCGGGGGGAACTACGAGCAGTACTTC,CASSEVASGGNYEQYF
TRBJ2-1,TRBD2,TRBV19,.,TGTGCCAGTAGCCCCTCCCCGGGACTAGCGGGCTACAATGAGCAGTTCTTC,CASSPSPGLAGYNEQFF
TRBJ2-7,TRBD2,TRBV7-6,once,TGTGCCAGCAGCTTAACCCGGGGCTTAGCGGGGGGAATCTACGAGCAGTACTTC,CASSLTRGLAGGIYEQYF
TRBJ2-5,.,TRBV27,.,TGTGCCAGCAGGGGGCATCTCCAAGAGACCCAGTACTTC,CASRGHLQETQYF
TRBJ2-6,TRBD2,TRBV7-9,.,TGTGCCAGCAGCTTGGGGGGGGTCTCTGGGGCCAACGTCCTGACTTTC,CASSLGGVSGANVLTF
TRBJ1-1,TRBD1,TRBV7-8,.,TGTGCCAGCAGACCAGGGGGTGAGGACACTGAAGCTTTCTTT,CASRPGGEDTEAFF
TRBJ2-1,TRBD1,TRBV13,.,TGTGCCAGCAGCAAGCGGACAGGGTGGGACTACAATGAGCAGTTCTTC,CASSKRTGWDYNEQFF
TRBJ1-3,TRBD1,TRBV30,.,TGTGCCTGGATTGGCCGCACTTTGGGACAGCCGAAGCTTAACTCTGGAAACACCATATATTTT,CAWIGRTLGQPKLNSGNTIYF
TRBJ1-4,TRBD1,TRBV19,.,TGTGCCAGTAGTGGACAGGGGGAAAGGGAAAAACTGTTTTTT,CASSGQGEREKLFF
TRBJ2-7,.,TRBV18,.,TGTGCCAGCTCACCACCGACCAGGGGCAGGTACGAGCAGTACTTC,CASSPPTRGRYEQYF
TRBJ1-1,TRBD1,TRBV27,.,TGTGCCAGCAGGGATACCGGGACAGCTAACACTGAAGCTTTCTTT,CASRDTGTANTEAFF
TRBJ1-5,.,TRBV7-9,few,TGTGCCAGCAGCTTAGCCGGGGGGAGTCAGCCCCAGCATTTT,CASSLAGGSQPQHF
TRBJ2-7,.,TRBV4-1,.,TGCGCCAGCAGCCTAGAGACTAGTTTGGGCTACGAGCAGTACTTC,CASSLETSLGYEQYF
TRBJ2-3,TRBD2,TRBV6-1,.,TGTGCCAGCATAGGCGGGGGGGCGGCAGATACGCAGTATTTT,CASIGGGAADTQYF
TRBJ2-5,TRBD1,TRBV5-1,.,TGCGCCAGCAGCGGCGGACAGGGTTGGCAAGAGACCCAGTACTTC,CASSGGQGWQETQYF
TRBJ2-2,TRBD2,TRBV12-5,.,TGTGCTAGTGGTTTGTCGGGACTAGCGGCGAACACCGGGGAGCTGTTTTTT,CASGLSGLAANTGELFF
TRBJ2-7,.,TRBV28,.,TGTGCCAGCACTTTAGCCGAAGGGGTTGCCGAGCAGTACTTC,CASTLAEGVAEQYF
TRBJ1-3,TRBD1,TRBV27,.,TGTGCCAGCATTGCAGGGGGTAGTTTTTCAAACACCATATATTTT,CASIAGGSFSNTIYF
TRBJ1-1,.,TRBV19,once,TGTGCCAGTAAACCGGGACAAATGAACACTGAAGCTTTCTTT,CASKPGQMNTEAFF
TRBJ2-1,TRBD2,TRBV5-6,.,TGTGCCAGCAGCCCCTTACTAGCGAATGAGCAGTTCTTC,CASSPLLANEQFF
TRBJ2-6,.,TRBV18,.,TGTGCCAGCTCACCAGGGACGGGACATGTATCTGGGGCCAACGTCCTGACTTTC,CASSPGTGHVSGANVLTF
TRBJ2-7,.,TRBV7-9,.,TGTGCCAGCAGCTTACCGAGAAACGAGCAGTACTTC,CASSLPRNEQYF
TRBJ2-3,.,TRBV7-6,few,TGTGCCAGCAGCTCGGACGGGACACCCTCTAGTTTT,CASSSDGTPSSF
TRBJ1-1,TRBD1,TRBV30,once,TGTGCCTGGAGTGAATGGGAGACAGGGGCCCCCATTGATGCTTTCTTT,CAWSEWETGAPIDAFF
TRBJ2-5,TRBD2,TRBV19,.,TGTGCCAGTACCCGGGGGGGACAAGAGACCCAGTACTTC,CASTRGGQETQYF
TRBJ2-5,TRBD2,TRBV7-9,.,TGTGCCAGCAGCCTCCGGGCCGGGACTAGCAAAGAGACCCAGTACTTC,CASSLRAGTSKETQYF
TRBJ2-7,.,TRBV7-9,.,TGTGCCAGCAGCTTAGGGACATTGGGCGAGCAGTACTTC,CASSLGTLGEQYF
TRBJ2-5,TRBD1,TRBV2,.,TGTGCCAGCAGTGATAGGACAGGGCTGGCCAAGACCCAGTACTTC,CASSDRTGLAKTQYF